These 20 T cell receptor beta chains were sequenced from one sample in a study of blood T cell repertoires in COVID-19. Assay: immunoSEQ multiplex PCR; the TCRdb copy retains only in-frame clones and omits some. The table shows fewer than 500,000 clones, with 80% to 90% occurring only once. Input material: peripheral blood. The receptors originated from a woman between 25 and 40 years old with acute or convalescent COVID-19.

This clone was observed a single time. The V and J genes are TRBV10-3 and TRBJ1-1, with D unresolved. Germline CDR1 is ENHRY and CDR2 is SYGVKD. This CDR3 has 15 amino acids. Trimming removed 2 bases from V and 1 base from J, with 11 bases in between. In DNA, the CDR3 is TGTGCCATCAGTGAGGGTCGCGGTTCGAACACTGAAGCTTTCTTT. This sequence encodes CAISEGRGSNTEAFF.

For the CDR3, the DNA is TGTGCCAGCAACCAGGACAGGGGACCTAATTCACCCCTCCACTTT. Protein sequence: CASNQDRGPNSPLHF. The rearrangement uses TRBV7-2 and TRBJ1-6; 9 bases map to TRBD1. This CDR3 has 15 residues. Germline CDR1 is SGHTA and CDR2 is FQGNSA. Unmatched junction bases numbered 7, after V lost 7 bases and J lost 6 bases.

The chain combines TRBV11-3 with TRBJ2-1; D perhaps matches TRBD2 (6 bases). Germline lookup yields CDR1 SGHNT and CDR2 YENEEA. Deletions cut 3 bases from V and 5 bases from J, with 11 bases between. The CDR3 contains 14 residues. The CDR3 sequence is CASSFGAGNNEQFF. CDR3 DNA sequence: TGTGCCAGCAGCTTTGGCGCGGGGAACAATGAGCAGTTCTTC.

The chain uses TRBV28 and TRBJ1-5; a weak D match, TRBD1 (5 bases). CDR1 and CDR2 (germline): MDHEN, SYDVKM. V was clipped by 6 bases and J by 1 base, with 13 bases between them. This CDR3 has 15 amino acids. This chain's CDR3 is CASRWSRASNQPQHF. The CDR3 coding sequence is TGTGCCAGCAGGTGGTCCAGGGCGAGCAATCAGCCCCAGCATTTT.

In DNA, the CDR3 is TGTGCCAGCAGTGAATCGGGTTGGTCGGGGTCCCCCGAAAAACTGTTTTTT. Amino acid sequence: CASSESGWSGSPEKLFF. This chain uses TRBV2 with TRBJ1-4; D is uncertain. CDR3 length: 17 residues. CDR1 and CDR2 from the germline V gene are SNHLY and FYNNEI. The V gene lost 2 bases and the J gene lost 8 bases, with 21 bases spanning the gap. Combining the CDR3 with reference TRBV2 and TRBJ1-4 gives the whole variable domain EPEVTQTPSHQVTQMGQEVILRCVPISNHLYFYWYRQILGQKVEFLVSFYNNEISEKSEIFDDQFSVERPDGSNFTLKIRSTKLEDSAMYFCASSESGWSGSPEKLFFGSGTQLSVL.

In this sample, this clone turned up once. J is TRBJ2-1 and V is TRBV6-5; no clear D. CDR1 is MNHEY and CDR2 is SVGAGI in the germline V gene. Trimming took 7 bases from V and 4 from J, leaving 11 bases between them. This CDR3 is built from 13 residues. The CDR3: CASKTTGYNEQFF. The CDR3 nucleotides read TGTGCCAGCAAAACTACCGGTTACAATGAGCAGTTCTTC.

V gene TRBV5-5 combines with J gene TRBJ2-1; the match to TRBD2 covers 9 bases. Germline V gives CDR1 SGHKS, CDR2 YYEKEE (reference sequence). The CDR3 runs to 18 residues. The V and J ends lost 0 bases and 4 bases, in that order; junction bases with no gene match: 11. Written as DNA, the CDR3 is TGTGCCAGCAGCTTGGAGTCTAGCGGGGCGTTACTGTACAATGAGCAGTTCTTC. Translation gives CASSLESSGALLYNEQFF.

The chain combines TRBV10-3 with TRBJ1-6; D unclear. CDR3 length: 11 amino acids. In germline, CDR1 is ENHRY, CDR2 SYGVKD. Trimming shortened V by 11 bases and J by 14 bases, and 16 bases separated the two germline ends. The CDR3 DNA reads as TGTGCCGCTGCGACATCGGGGTCCCTCCACTTT. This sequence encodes CAAATSGSLHF.

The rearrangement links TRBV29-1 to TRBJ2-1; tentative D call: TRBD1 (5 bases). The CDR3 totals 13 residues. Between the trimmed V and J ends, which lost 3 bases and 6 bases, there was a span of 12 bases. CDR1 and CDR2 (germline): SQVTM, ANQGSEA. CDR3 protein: CSVDVGLGNEQFF. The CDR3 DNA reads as TGCAGCGTTGATGTGGGGCTTGGCAATGAGCAGTTCTTC.

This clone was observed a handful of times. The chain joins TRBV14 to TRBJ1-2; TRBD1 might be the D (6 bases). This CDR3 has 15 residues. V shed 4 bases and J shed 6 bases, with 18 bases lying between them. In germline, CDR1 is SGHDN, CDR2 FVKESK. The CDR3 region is CASSRRQETTDGYTF. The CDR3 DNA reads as TGTGCCAGCAGCCGTCGACAGGAGACAACCGATGGCTACACCTTC.

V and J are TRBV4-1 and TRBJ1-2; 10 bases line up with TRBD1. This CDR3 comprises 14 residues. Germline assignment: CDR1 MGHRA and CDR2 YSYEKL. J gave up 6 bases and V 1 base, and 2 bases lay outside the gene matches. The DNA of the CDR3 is TGCGCCAGCAGCCAAGTGGGACAGGGGAATGGCTACACCTTC. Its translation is CASSQVGQGNGYTF.

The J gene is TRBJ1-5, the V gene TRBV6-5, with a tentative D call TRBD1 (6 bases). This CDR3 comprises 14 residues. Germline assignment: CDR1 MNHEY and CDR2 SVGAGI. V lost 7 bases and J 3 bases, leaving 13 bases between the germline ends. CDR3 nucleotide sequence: TGTGCCAGCAACGGACAGAGGTTCAATCAGCCCCAGCATTTT. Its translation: CASNGQRFNQPQHF.

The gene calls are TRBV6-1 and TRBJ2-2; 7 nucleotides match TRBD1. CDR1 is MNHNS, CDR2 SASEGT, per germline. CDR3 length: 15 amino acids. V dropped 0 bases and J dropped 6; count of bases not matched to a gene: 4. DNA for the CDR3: TGTGCCAGCAGTGAAGCTGCGCAGGGGGCCGGGGAGCTGTTTTTT. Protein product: CASSEAAQGAGELFF.

The CDR3 DNA is TGTGCCAGCAGCCAAGTCCCCCTAGCGGGGGGGCGGCGAGAGACCCAGTACTTC. This sequence encodes CASSQVPLAGGRRETQYF. The genes are TRBV3-1 (or the pseudogene TRBV3-2) and TRBJ2-5; 12 bases map to TRBD2. Germline-derived CDR1 and CDR2 are LGHDT and YNNKEL (reference sequence). Trimming removed 1 base from V and 4 bases from J; junction bases left unmatched: 10. The CDR3 extends over 18 amino acids.

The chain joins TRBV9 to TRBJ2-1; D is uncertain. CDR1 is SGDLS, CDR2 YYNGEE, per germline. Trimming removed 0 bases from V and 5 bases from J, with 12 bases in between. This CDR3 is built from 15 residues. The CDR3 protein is CASSVGLEPDNEQFF. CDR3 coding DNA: TGTGCCAGCAGCGTAGGACTGGAACCTGACAATGAGCAGTTCTTC. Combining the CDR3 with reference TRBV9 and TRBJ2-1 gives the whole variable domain DSGVTQTPKHLITATGQRVTLRCSPRSGDLSVYWYQQSLDQGLQFLIQYYNGEERAKGNILERFSAQQFPDLHSELNLSSLELGDSALYFCASSVGLEPDNEQFFGPGTRLTVL.

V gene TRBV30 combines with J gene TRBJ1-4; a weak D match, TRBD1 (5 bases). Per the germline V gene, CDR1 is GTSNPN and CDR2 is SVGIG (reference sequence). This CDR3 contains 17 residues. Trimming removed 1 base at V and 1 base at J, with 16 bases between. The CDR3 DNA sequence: TGTGCCTGGAGTGAGATTGGGGGGAGTAAAACTAATGAAAAACTGTTTTTT. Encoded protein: CAWSEIGGSKTNEKLFF.

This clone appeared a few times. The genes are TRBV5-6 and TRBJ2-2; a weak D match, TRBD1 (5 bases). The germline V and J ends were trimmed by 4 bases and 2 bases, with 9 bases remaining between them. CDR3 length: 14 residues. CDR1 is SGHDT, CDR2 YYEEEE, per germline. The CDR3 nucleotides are TGTGCCAGCAGCCCCCAGGGAAACACCGGGGAGCTGTTTTTT. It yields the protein CASSPQGNTGELFF.

The CDR3 reads CASSSLTNTGELFF. CDR3 coding DNA: TGTGCCAGCAGCTCCTTAACGAACACCGGGGAGCTGTTTTTT. This sequence joins TRBV11-2 and TRBJ2-2, with D unclear. CDR3 size: 14 residues. V was clipped by 4 bases and J by 0 bases, with 6 bases between them. Germline V gene sequence: CDR1 SGHAT, CDR2 FQNNGV.

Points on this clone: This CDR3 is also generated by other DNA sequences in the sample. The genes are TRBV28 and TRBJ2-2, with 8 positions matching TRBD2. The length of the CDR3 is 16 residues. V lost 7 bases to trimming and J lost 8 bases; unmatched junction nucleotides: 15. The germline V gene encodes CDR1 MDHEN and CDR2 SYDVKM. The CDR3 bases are TGTGCCAGCAACCCGGGGACTAGTGGGAGAAGGGGGGAGCTGTTTTTT. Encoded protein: CASNPGTSGRRGELFF.

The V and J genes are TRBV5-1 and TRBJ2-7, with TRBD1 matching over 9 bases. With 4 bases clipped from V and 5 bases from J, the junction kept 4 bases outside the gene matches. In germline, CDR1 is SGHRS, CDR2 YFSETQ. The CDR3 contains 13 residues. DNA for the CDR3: TGCGCCAGCAGCAAGGACAGGGGTAACGAGCAGTACTTC. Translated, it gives CASSKDRGNEQYF.